Below, 23 T cell receptor beta chains from the same sample are listed, as sequenced in a study of identical twins. TCRdb reprocessed the 5' RACE reads with MiXCR, giving one entry per CDR3 protein. This sample has fewer than 500,000 distinct CDR3 sequences, with approximately 24% found just once. In addition, the sample was reused for a study of T cells expressing NK-cell markers.

Sequenced input: CD4+ T cells sorted from blood. These receptors were collected from a woman under 30 in good health.

This clonotype was counted between two and nine times. The chain uses TRBV20-1 and TRBJ1-1; no reliable D call. CDR3 length: 11 residues. Germline CDR1 and CDR2: DFQATT and SNEGSKA (reference sequence). CDR3 in DNA: TGCGGGATACTGTTGAACACTGAAGCTTTCTTT. Translation gives CGILLNTEAFF.

This clonotype was seen a handful of times. The rearrangement links TRBV20-1 to TRBJ2-5; D is ambiguous. The CDR3 has 14 amino acids. Per germline, CDR1 DFQATT and CDR2 SNEGSKA (reference sequence). V was clipped by 0 bases and J by 5 bases, with 13 bases between them. CDR3 protein: CSARDPRLPETQYF. DNA of the CDR3: TGCAGTGCTAGAGATCCGCGACTCCCCGAGACCCAGTACTTC.

This clonotype was observed a handful of times. The chain couples TRBV9 to TRBJ2-5; no definite D call. Germline CDR1 and CDR2: SGDLS and YYNGEE. V lost 0 bases and J lost 1, with 13 bases in between. CDR3 length: 16 residues. CDR3 coding DNA: TGTGCCAGCAGCGTAGGTTTGGCCCGTTCCCAAGAGACCCAGTACTTC. Protein sequence: CASSVGLARSQETQYF. Full variable domain (rest looked up from reference TRBV9 and TRBJ2-5): DSGVTQTPKHLITATGQRVTLRCSPRSGDLSVYWYQQSLDQGLQFLIQYYNGEERAKGNILERFSAQQFPDLHSELNLSSLELGDSALYFCASSVGLARSQETQYFGPGTRLLVL.

The chain has TRBV15 and TRBJ1-5, with D possibly matching TRBD1 (5 bases). From germline, CDR1 is LNHNV and CDR2 YYDKDF (reference sequence). There are 15 residues in the CDR3. With 0 bases removed from V and 7 bases from J, the gap between germline ends came to 13 bases. The chain's CDR3 is CATSRDGRGGQPQHF. DNA for the CDR3: TGTGCCACCAGCAGAGATGGAAGGGGAGGACAGCCCCAGCATTTT.

This clonotype was detected a few times. This chain connects TRBV5-1 to TRBJ2-7; 7 bases fit TRBD1. CDR1 SGHRS and CDR2 YFSETQ come from the germline V gene. CDR3 length: 14 residues. The V gene end was trimmed by 4 bases and the J gene end by 0 bases; junction bases not matched to a gene: 4. The CDR3 bases are TGCGCCAGCAGCACGGGACAGCTCTCCTACGAGCAGTACTTC. It codes for CASSTGQLSYEQYF.

About this clonotype: The final CDR3 position lacks the conserved phenylalanine or tryptophan, pointing to a likely read error. V usage is TRBV6-1 and J usage is TRBJ2-7, with D perhaps matching TRBD1 or TRBD2 (5 bases each). Germline loops: CDR1 MNHNS, CDR2 SASEGT. The CDR3 length is 15 residues. The V and J ends lost 7 bases and 0 bases respectively, with 16 bases between them. The CDR3 spells CASTTPGSLSYEQYL. In DNA, the CDR3 is TGTGCCAGCACCACCCCAGGGAGCCTCTCCTACGAGCAGTACCTC.

In its sample, this clonotype was seen a few times. The chain is built from TRBV20-1 and TRBJ2-5, with 9 positions matching TRBD1. Germline-derived CDR1 and CDR2 are DFQATT and SNEGSKA (reference sequence). The CDR3 extends over 15 amino acids. The V segment lost 5 bases and the J segment 2 bases; nucleotides outside the gene matches: 9. The CDR3 DNA is TGCAGTGCTCGGGACAGGGTCGGTAATCAAGAGACCCAGTACTTC. Translating it yields CSARDRVGNQETQYF.

This clonotype was found many times. One end of the junction does not line up with germline, which may come from a read error. V gene TRBV5-1 combines with J gene TRBJ2-3; D gene uncertain. Germline CDR1 and CDR2: SGHRS and YFSETQ. The CDR3 loop spans 14 amino acids. CDR3 protein: CASSLAASTDTQYF. The CDR3 nucleotides are TGTGCCAGCAGCTTAGCCGCGAGCACAGATACGCAGTATTTT.

CDR3 nucleotide sequence: TGTGCCAGCACGGAGGCGGGTTCAGAGACCCAGTACTTC. It encodes CASTEAGSETQYF. The chain joins TRBV6-1 to TRBJ2-5; tentatively, D is TRBD2 (5 bases). Trimming took 7 bases from V and 4 from J, leaving 13 bases between them. Germline loops: CDR1 MNHNS, CDR2 SASEGT. This CDR3 spans 13 amino acids.

The rearrangement joins TRBV5-6 to TRBJ2-2; 7 bases map to TRBD1. Germline V CDR1 and CDR2: SGHDT, YYEEEE. This CDR3 region has 15 residues. After removal of 6 bases from V and 3 bases from J, the junction contained 8 bases not matched to a gene. CDR3 in amino acids: CASTRRGSDTGELFF. The CDR3, as DNA: TGTGCCAGCACACGCAGGGGGTCGGACACCGGGGAGCTGTTTTTT.

This clonotype appeared a few times. V is TRBV6-5 and J is TRBJ1-2, with unresolved D. The V and J ends lost 6 bases and 0 bases respectively, with 8 bases between them. The CDR3 is made up of 13 amino acids. CDR1 is MNHEY, CDR2 SVGAGI, per germline. The CDR3 is CASRFTANYGYTF. Here the CDR3 DNA reads TGTGCCAGCAGGTTCACAGCTAACTATGGCTACACCTTC.

The chain couples TRBV12-3 or TRBV12-4 to TRBJ2-7; D may be TRBD2 (6 bases). Trimming took 6 bases from V and 4 from J, leaving 19 bases between them. There are 15 residues in the CDR3. CDR3 DNA: TGTGCCAGCAGGCGGGATTCTAAAAGCTTATACGAGCAGTACTTC. Protein product: CASRRDSKSLYEQYF.

This chain uses TRBV20-1 with TRBJ1-1; the D is unclear. This CDR3 contains 13 residues. Germline lookup yields CDR1 DFQATT and CDR2 SNEGSKA (reference sequence). The ends were cut back, 6 bases at V and 0 bases at J, with 11 bases in the middle. The CDR3 here is CSAKAFLNTEAFF. CDR3 coding DNA: TGCAGTGCCAAGGCGTTTTTGAACACTGAAGCTTTCTTT.

The CDR3 is CSATGGWDEQYF. DNA for the CDR3: TGCAGTGCTACGGGGGGGTGGGATGAGCAGTACTTC. The V call is TRBV20-1, the J call TRBJ2-7, with TRBD2 matching 8 bases. Per germline, CDR1 DFQATT and CDR2 SNEGSKA (reference sequence). V trimming: 4 bases; J trimming: 7 bases; junction bases outside the gene matches: 6. This CDR3 is built from 12 residues.

This clonotype was observed a handful of times. The chain couples TRBV7-2 to TRBJ2-5; D might be TRBD1 (5 bases). Trimming removed 5 bases from V and 3 bases from J, with 13 bases in between. CDR3 size: 14 residues. Germline CDR1 and CDR2: SGHTA and FQGNSA. The CDR3 here is CASSPLTVKETQYF. CDR3 DNA: TGTGCCAGCAGCCCATTGACAGTGAAAGAGACCCAGTACTTC.

The rearrangement links TRBV5-1 to TRBJ1-3; no clear D gene. The CDR3 runs 14 residues. Germline values: CDR1 SGHRS, CDR2 YFSETQ. Trimming shortened V by 5 bases and J by 5 bases, and 14 bases separated the two germline ends. The CDR3, as DNA: TGCGCCAGCAGTAATGGCGGGGAAAGAAACACCATATATTTT. The encoded protein is CASSNGGERNTIYF.

This clonotype was detected ten times or more. The chain links TRBV6-1 to TRBJ2-3; possible D gene TRBD1, 6 bases. The germline V gene encodes CDR1 MNHNS and CDR2 SASEGT. CDR3 length: 15 amino acids. The V end lost 6 bases, the J end lost 2 bases, and 15 bases lay between the germline ends. Here the CDR3 reads CASSPRDIVTDTQYF. Written as DNA, the CDR3 is TGTGCCAGCAGCCCCCGGGACATTGTCACAGATACGCAGTATTTT.

The rearrangement uses TRBV7-2 and TRBJ2-2, with 9 bases lining up with TRBD2. Germline-derived CDR1 and CDR2 are SGHTA and FQGNSA. V shed 5 bases, J shed 2 bases, and the junction held 6 bases outside the gene matches. There are 16 residues in the CDR3. CDR3 residues: CASSPPAGGNTGELFF. The CDR3, as DNA: TGTGCCAGCAGCCCCCCAGCGGGAGGTAACACCGGGGAGCTGTTTTTT.

This clonotype has more than one count but fewer than ten. V gene TRBV12-3 or TRBV12-4 combines with J gene TRBJ2-3; 7 bases are a match to TRBD2. Trimming at V came to 5 bases and at J to 0 bases, leaving 5 bases not matched to a gene. This CDR3 has 15 amino acids. Here the CDR3 DNA reads TGTGCCAGCAGTGCACCAGCGGGAAGCACAGATACGCAGTATTTT. Protein sequence: CASSAPAGSTDTQYF.

The chain has TRBV12-3 or TRBV12-4 and TRBJ1-1; D unresolved. The CDR3 contains 11 residues. V dropped 8 bases and J dropped 8 bases, with 12 bases sitting between them. This chain's CDR3 is CASLHAREAFF. CDR3 DNA sequence: TGTGCCAGCCTCCACGCGAGGGAAGCTTTCTTT.

The chain employs TRBV5-1 and TRBJ2-2; 10 bases are a match to TRBD1. Losses at the gene ends were 3 bases for V and 1 base for J; bases not matched to a gene: 6. CDR3 size: 17 residues. The V gene's germline CDR1 is SGHRS and CDR2 YFSETQ. CDR3 DNA sequence: TGCGCCAGCAGCTCCGGGACAGGGGCACAGAACACCGGGGAGCTGTTTTTT. Encoded protein: CASSSGTGAQNTGELFF.

The gene calls are TRBV18 and TRBJ2-1; possible D gene TRBD2, 6 bases. CDR1 is KGHSH, CDR2 LQKENI, per germline. The CDR3 runs to 14 residues. V lost 3 bases, J lost 5 bases, and 11 bases lay in between. The CDR3 DNA is TGTGCCAGCTCACCCAGGGACTTGGACAATGAGCAGTTCTTC. It translates to CASSPRDLDNEQFF.

The CDR3 bases are TGTGCCAGCAGCCAACGGCAAGCGAACACCGGGGAGCTGTTTTTT. Translating it yields CASSQRQANTGELFF. The V and J genes are TRBV16 and TRBJ2-2; no clear D. Deletions cut 2 bases from V and 0 bases from J, with 7 bases between. CDR3 length equals 15 residues. Per the germline V gene, CDR1 is KGHSY and CDR2 is FQNENV.